These 16 T cell receptor beta chains came from one sample sequenced in a study of STAT5B mutations in CD4+ large granular lymphocyte leukemia. Data came from immunoSEQ multiplex PCR; TCRdb stores just in-frame clones and leaves some out. There are 20,000 to 25,000 clones in the sample; over 60% occur only once, and less than 0.5% lies in the top ten. The sample consisted of CD4+ T cells from blood buffy coats. The receptors were gathered from a human donor in good health.

V gene TRBV6-1 combines with J gene TRBJ2-2; unclear D gene. CDR3 length: 14 residues. Deletions cut 1 base from V and 1 base from J, with 4 bases between. Germline-derived CDR1 and CDR2 are MNHNS and SASEGT. Here the CDR3 reads CASSEGGNTGELFF. The CDR3 region has the DNA TGTGCCAGCAGTGAAGGGGGGAACACCGGGGAGCTGTTTTTT.

This rearrangement joins TRBV11-2 to TRBJ2-1, with TRBD1 matching over 7 bases. This CDR3 is built from 16 residues. Germline CDR1 is SGHAT and CDR2 is FQNNGV. V gave up 4 bases and J gave up 5 bases; unmatched junction bases: 11. CDR3: CASSYRQGIGDNEQFF. In DNA, the CDR3 is TGTGCCAGCAGCTACAGACAGGGTATCGGGGACAATGAGCAGTTCTTC.

V usage is TRBV7-9 and J usage is TRBJ1-1, with a possible D match to TRBD1 (6 bases). V was trimmed by 3 bases and J by 0 bases, leaving 8 bases between them. The length of the CDR3 is 14 residues. The germline gives CDR1 SEHNR, CDR2 FQNEAQ (reference sequence). CDR3 nucleotides: TGTGCCAGCAGCTTGGGACAAGTGAACACTGAAGCTTTCTTT. Amino acids: CASSLGQVNTEAFF. Looking up the rest from reference TRBV7-9 and TRBJ1-1 gives the full variable domain: DTGVSQNPRHKITKRGQNVTFRCDPISEHNRLYWYRQTLGQGPEFLTYFQNEAQLEKSRLLSDRFSAERPKGSFSTLEIQRTEQGDSAMYLCASSLGQVNTEAFFGQGTRLTVV.

J is TRBJ2-5 and V is TRBV6-5; D unclear. TRBJ2-7 matches the DNA end more closely, so the J call is doubtful. The CDR3 spans 13 residues. Germline assignment: CDR1 MNHEY and CDR2 SVGAGI. DNA for the CDR3: TGTGCCAGCAAGGGCATACAAGAATACGAGCAGTACTTC. Translating it yields CASKGIQEYEQYF.

The V and J genes are TRBV5-8 and TRBJ2-1; TRBD2 aligns across 7 bases. Germline V gives CDR1 SGHTS, CDR2 YDEGEE. CDR3 length: 14 amino acids. With V trimmed by 4 bases and J by 6 bases, 7 bases remained unmatched. CDR3 in DNA: TGTGCCAGCAGCCTTGGACTAGTTGTCAATGAGCAGTTCTTC. It encodes CASSLGLVVNEQFF.

The chain couples TRBV6-1 to TRBJ2-3; 8 bases fit TRBD1. The CDR3 runs 16 residues. Looked up from germline, CDR1 is MNHNS and CDR2 is SASEGT. Unmatched junction bases numbered 6, after V lost 3 bases and J lost 1 base. CDR3: CASSDRGRGGTDTQYF. For the CDR3, the DNA is TGTGCCAGCAGTGACAGGGGGCGCGGGGGCACAGATACGCAGTATTTT.

The chain has TRBV5-1 and TRBJ2-3, with 7 bases matching TRBD2. Looked up from germline, CDR1 is SGHRS and CDR2 is YFSETQ. The CDR3 covers 15 residues. The trim removed 4 bases at V and 4 bases at J, leaving 9 bases unmatched. The CDR3 DNA sequence: TGCGCCAGCAGCCCGGGGACTAAGGGCCCAGATACGCAGTATTTT. This encodes CASSPGTKGPDTQYF.

CDR3 bases: TGTGCCAGCAGAACCCTGGGGACAGGGGCAACTGAAGCTTTCTTT. Translated, it gives CASRTLGTGATEAFF. This chain connects TRBV6-1 to TRBJ1-1; 10 nucleotides agree with TRBD1. The CDR3 is 15 amino acids. The V and J ends lost 6 bases and 5 bases, in that order; junction bases with no gene match: 9. Germline values: CDR1 MNHNS, CDR2 SASEGT.

This sequence joins TRBV11-3 and TRBJ1-2; tentatively, D is TRBD1 (6 bases). Germline V lookup: CDR1 SGHNT, CDR2 YENEEA. The V end lost 1 base, the J end lost 5 bases, and 11 bases lay between the germline ends. This CDR3 spans 14 amino acids. This chain's CDR3 is CASSLVGQGYGYTF. The CDR3 nucleotides are TGTGCCAGCAGCTTAGTGGGTCAGGGGTATGGCTACACCTTC.

The chain employs TRBV2 and TRBJ2-3, with 7 bases aligning to TRBD2. With V trimmed by 5 bases and J by 1 base, 6 bases remained unmatched. The CDR3 length is 15 residues. From germline, CDR1 is SNHLY and CDR2 FYNNEI. This CDR3 is CASSSGLGGTDTQYF. The CDR3 nucleotides read TGTGCCAGCAGTTCCGGACTAGGTGGCACAGATACGCAGTATTTT.

J is TRBJ2-7 and V is TRBV7-9, with unresolved D. The germline V gene encodes CDR1 SEHNR and CDR2 FQNEAQ (reference sequence). V lost 2 bases and J lost 6, with 14 bases in between. The CDR3 has 14 amino acids. The CDR3 DNA sequence: TGTGCCAGCAGCTTATTAGGCTATGCGTCCGAGCAGTACTTC. Encoded protein: CASSLLGYASEQYF. Full variable domain (missing parts from reference TRBV7-9 and TRBJ2-7): DTGVSQNPRHKITKRGQNVTFRCDPISEHNRLYWYRQTLGQGPEFLTYFQNEAQLEKSRLLSDRFSAERPKGSFSTLEIQRTEQGDSAMYLCASSLLGYASEQYFGPGTRLTVT.

This clone was recorded a few times. J is TRBJ1-2 and V is TRBV5-5, with D unclear. Trimming removed 2 bases at V and 0 bases at J, with 11 bases between. The length of the CDR3 is 15 residues. Germline V lookup: CDR1 SGHKS, CDR2 YYEKEE (reference sequence). The CDR3 here is CASSLYITANYGYTF. The CDR3 DNA sequence: TGTGCCAGCAGCTTATACATCACCGCTAACTATGGCTACACCTTC.

V is TRBV11-3 and J is TRBJ2-5, with unresolved D. With 1 base removed from V and 0 bases from J, the gap between germline ends came to 6 bases. This CDR3 is 14 amino acids long. Germline loops: CDR1 SGHNT, CDR2 YENEEA. The CDR3 DNA reads as TGTGCCAGCAGCTTAGCGGAAAACCAAGAGACCCAGTACTTC. Its translation: CASSLAENQETQYF.

The rearrangement links TRBV5-6 to TRBJ1-3; 8 nucleotides line up with TRBD1. The germline gives CDR1 SGHDT, CDR2 YYEEEE. The CDR3 loop spans 16 amino acids. V lost 5 bases and J lost 0; bases outside the gene matches: 7. The CDR3 DNA is TGTGCCAGCAGTTCCCTGGACAGGGACTCTGGAAACACCATATATTTT. Residues: CASSSLDRDSGNTIYF.

The chain recombines TRBV2 with TRBJ2-6, with 14 bases matching TRBD2. The germline V gene has CDR1 SNHLY and CDR2 FYNNEI. The length of the CDR3 is 18 residues. Trimming took 10 bases from V and 0 from J; bases not matched to a gene: 8. The CDR3, as DNA: TGTGCCACCGCGGGACTAGCGGGAGCTCACTCTGGGGCCAACGTCCTGACTTTC. Translated, it gives CATAGLAGAHSGANVLTF.

The chain's CDR3 is CASSLGVDTEAFF. The CDR3 region has the DNA TGTGCCAGCAGCTTAGGGGTGGACACTGAAGCTTTCTTT. The rearrangement uses TRBV7-2 and TRBJ1-1; D unresolved. Germline CDR1 SGHTA, CDR2 FQGNSA. V lost 1 base and J 3 bases, leaving 6 bases between the germline ends. This CDR3 contains 13 residues.